The clone carrying this TCR beta chain was counted only a few times. As yet, its antigen is unknown. Time point indicated: newly diagnosed GD, antithyroid drugs for less than 3 months. With RNA extracted from PBMCs as input, the TCR library was made. Germline CDR1 MGHRA, CDR2 YSYEKL. The CDR3 spans 13 residues. V lost 0 bases, J lost 3 bases, and 6 bases lay in between. The record originates from a study of regulatory T cells in long-lasting Graves disease. Points from the study as a whole: The study examined only peripheral blood, not thyroid tissue.

Combining iRepertoire HTBI primers with Arm-PCR of CDR3 regions, the authors built TCR beta libraries. TCRdb reprocessed the multiplex PCR reads via MiXCR and lists one record per CDR3 protein. Of 300,000 to 400,000 distinct CDR3 sequences in the sample, 15% to 20% were seen once. The sequence derives from a female donor with Graves disease. This chain joins TRBV4-1 and TRBJ2-7; D is ambiguous. The material sequenced was peripheral blood mononuclear cells (PBMCs), taken at new diagnosis, from a patient treated with antithyroid drugs. The CDR3 here is CASSQDRGYEQYF. In nucleotides, the CDR3 is TGCGCCAGCAGCCAAGATCGAGGCTACGAGCAGTACTTC.